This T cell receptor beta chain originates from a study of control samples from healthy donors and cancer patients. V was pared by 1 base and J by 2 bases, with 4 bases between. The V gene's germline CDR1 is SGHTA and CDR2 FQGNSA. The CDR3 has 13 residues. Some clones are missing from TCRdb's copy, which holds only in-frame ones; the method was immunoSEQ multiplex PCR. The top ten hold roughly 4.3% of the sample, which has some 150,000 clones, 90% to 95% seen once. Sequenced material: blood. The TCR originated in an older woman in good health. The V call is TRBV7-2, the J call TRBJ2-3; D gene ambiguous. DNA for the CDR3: TGTGCCAGCAGCTTAGATTACACAGATACGCAGTATTTT. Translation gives CASSLDYTDTQYF.